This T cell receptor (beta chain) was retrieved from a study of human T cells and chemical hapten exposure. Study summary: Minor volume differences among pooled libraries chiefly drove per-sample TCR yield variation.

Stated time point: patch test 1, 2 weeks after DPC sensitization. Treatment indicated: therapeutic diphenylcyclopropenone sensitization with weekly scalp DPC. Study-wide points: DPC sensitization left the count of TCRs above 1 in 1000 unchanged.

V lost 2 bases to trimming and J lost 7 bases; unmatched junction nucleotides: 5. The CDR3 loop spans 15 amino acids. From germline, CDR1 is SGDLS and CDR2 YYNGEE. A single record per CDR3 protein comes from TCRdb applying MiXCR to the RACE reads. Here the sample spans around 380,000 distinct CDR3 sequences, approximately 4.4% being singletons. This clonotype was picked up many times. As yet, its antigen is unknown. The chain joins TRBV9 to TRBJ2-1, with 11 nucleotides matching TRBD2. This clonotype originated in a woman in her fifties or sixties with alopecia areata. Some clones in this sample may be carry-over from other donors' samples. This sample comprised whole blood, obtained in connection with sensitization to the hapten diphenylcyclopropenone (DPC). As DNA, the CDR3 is TGTGCCAGCAGCGTTGTGGCTAGCGGGGGGAATGAGCAGTTCTTC. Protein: CASSVVASGGNEQFF.